This TCR beta chain was recovered during a study of blood T cells in healthy people across ages (dated by TCRdb to about 2015). For context, the study as a whole: In model experiments, template switching captured about one uniquely barcoded TCR beta cDNA molecule for every two T cells. To track age-related changes in TCR beta repertoire diversity, the study relied on deep sequencing normalized with unique cDNA molecular identifiers. Donors were grouped into four age groups: young (average roughly 16 years), middle-aged (less than 40), aged (over 55) and long-lived (about 82). Donors of different ages were randomly distributed across sequencing lanes to avoid experimental bias. Two additional independent replicas of 1 million unique cDNA reads from the same blood draw were analyzed for two donors (one aged 18 to 30 and one aged 80 or older).

Points the paper makes about the study in general: Observed TCR beta diversity per million T cells fell roughly linearly with age, and a significant reduction was already apparent by age roughly 40. Since profiling was done on bulk unsorted PBMCs, naive and antigen-experienced compartments could not be conclusively compared. The long-lived group showed more naive CD4+ T cells, fewer expanded clones and increased TCR diversity than the aged group, suggesting age selection. Estimates of total diversity based on one million sequenced T cells were regarded as lower bounds and as underestimates. Observed TCR beta diversity correlated strongly with the percentage of naive T cells measured by flow cytometry. Donor CMV infection status was unknown, potentially confounding age-related changes in expanded clonotypes.

Based on the germline V gene, the CDR1 and CDR2 sequences are SGHVS and FNYEAQ. V drops 0 bases and J drops 4 bases, leaving 7 bases in between. The CDR3 is 15 amino acids in total, end residues counted. Solely the CDR3 DNA is kept, with 45 bases framed from the first base. Note on this clonotype: The antigen this receptor binds is unknown. Because it lacks the conserved phenylalanine or tryptophan at the end, this CDR3 is likely a read error.

To prepare the library, 5' RACE was applied. A second PCR of 7 to 11 cycles was performed with a sample-barcoded 5' primer and a J-beta primer mix. A unique molecular identifier was introduced onto each TCR beta cDNA molecule by a template-switch 5' adaptor carrying 12 random nucleotides. Each sample yielded at least 3 million CDR3-containing paired-end reads. First-strand cDNA synthesis was performed from all RNA using the Mint cDNA synthesis kit, with priming by a TRBC-specific oligonucleotide. After uracil-DNA glycosylase treatment, a first 18-cycle PCR used universal primers M1SS and BC2_uni_R on all cDNA. As for how the authors treated the data: Each sample was normalized by randomly selecting 1 million high-quality reads, each carrying a distinct molecular identifier. Instead of being binned into consensus sequences, reads with shared molecular identifiers were discarded. MiTCR, set to a Q25 quality threshold and the strictest error-elimination algorithm, was used for CDR3 identification, clonotype clustering and error correction. Lower-bound total TCR beta diversity was estimated with a nonparametric unseen species model using Euler transformation. In-frame beta chains were kept once TCRdb had trimmed the public reads at Q25 with fastp and called clones with MiXCR. Here each entry gathers all rows of one CDR3 protein and keeps the most common genes and DNA. The V and J calls come from TCRdb's annotation, not from the publication. This sample holds 1.8 million or so distinct CDR3 sequences; approximately 40% were observed only once. The leading ten clones occupy about 23% of the sample.

The donors were some 39 Caucasian individuals from Russia, aged roughly 6 to 95 years, who were systemically healthy. Each donor gave about 9.2 milliliters of peripheral blood, drawn into EDTA-treated Vacutainer tubes. Ficoll-Paque density-gradient centrifugation was used to isolate PBMCs, with at least 7 million per sample. Trizol reagent was used to extract total RNA from PBMCs, with at least 5.5 micrograms per sample. Naive CD45RAhigh/CD27high T cell percentages were measured by flow cytometry on a PBMC aliquot from every donor. Sequenced material: blood. The sequence is built from TRBV7-6 and TRBJ2-6; the D segment cannot be called with confidence. This receptor was taken from a human donor in good health. The CDR3 region: CASSLATSGANVLTV. The DNA sequence is as follows: TGTGCCAGCAGCTTAGCGACGTCCGGGGCCAACGTCCTGACTGTC.